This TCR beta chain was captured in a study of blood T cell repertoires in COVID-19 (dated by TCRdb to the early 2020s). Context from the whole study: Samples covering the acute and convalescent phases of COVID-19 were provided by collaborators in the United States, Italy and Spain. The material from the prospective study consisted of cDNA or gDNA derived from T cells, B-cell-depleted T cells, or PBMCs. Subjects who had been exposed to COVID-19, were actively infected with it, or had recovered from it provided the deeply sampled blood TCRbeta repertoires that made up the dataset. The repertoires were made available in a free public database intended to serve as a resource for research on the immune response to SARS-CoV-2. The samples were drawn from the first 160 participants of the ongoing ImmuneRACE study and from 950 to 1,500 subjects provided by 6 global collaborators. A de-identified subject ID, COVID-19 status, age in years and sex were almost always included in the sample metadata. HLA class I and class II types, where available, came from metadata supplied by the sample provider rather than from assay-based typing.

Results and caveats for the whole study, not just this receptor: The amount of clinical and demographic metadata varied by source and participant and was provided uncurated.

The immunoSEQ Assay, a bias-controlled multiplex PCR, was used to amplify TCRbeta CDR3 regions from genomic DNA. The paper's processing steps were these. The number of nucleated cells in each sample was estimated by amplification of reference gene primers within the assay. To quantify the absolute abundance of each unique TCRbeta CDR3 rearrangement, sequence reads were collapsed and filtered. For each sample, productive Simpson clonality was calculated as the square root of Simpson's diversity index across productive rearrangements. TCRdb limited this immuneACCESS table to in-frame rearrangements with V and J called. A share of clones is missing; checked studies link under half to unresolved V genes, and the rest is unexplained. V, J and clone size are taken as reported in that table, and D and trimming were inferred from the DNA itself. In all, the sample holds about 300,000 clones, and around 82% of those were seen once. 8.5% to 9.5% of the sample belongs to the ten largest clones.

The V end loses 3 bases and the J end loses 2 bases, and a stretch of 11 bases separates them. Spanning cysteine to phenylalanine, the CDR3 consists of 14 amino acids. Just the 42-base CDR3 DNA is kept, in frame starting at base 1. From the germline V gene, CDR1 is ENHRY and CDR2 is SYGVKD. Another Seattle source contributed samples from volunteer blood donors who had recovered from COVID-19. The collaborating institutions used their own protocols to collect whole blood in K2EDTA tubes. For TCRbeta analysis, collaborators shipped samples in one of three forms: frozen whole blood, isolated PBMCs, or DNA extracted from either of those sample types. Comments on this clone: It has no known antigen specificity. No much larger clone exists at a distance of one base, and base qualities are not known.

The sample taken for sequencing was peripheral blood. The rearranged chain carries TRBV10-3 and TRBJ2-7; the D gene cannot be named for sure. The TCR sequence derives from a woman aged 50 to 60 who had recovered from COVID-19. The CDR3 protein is CAISEAPTTYEQYF. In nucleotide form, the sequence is TGTGCCATCAGTGAAGCGCCAACCACCTACGAGCAGTACTTC.